This TCR beta chain was captured in a study of T-cell memory formation after mild COVID-19. Study-level information: Largely donor-specific TCR clusters were found. Study-level findings and limits: In second-wave clones peaking day 37, SARS-CoV-2 specificity remained unconfirmed.

This clonotype was counted many times. Its antigen is currently unknown. V lost 3 bases, J lost 12 bases, and 12 bases lay in between. The CDR3 has 12 amino acids. Germline CDR1 and CDR2: SGHAT and FQNNGV. TCRdb itself ran the 5' RACE reads through MiXCR, one entry per CDR3 protein. The data contain around 200,000 distinct CDR3 sequences, roughly 10% of them singletons. The V and J genes are TRBV11-2 and TRBJ2-1; D gene unclear. This TCR was sampled from a man younger than 35 who had mild COVID-19 (a few samples of this study predate the infection). Cell type and time point are not known. Sequenced input: PBMCs or a T cell subset sorted from them (not recorded which). Written as DNA, the CDR3 is TGTGCCAGCAGCTTCCCCTATGGTGGGCAGTTCTTC. Protein product: CASSFPYGGQFF.